Below are 21 T cell receptor beta chains sequenced from a single sample in a study of cytomegalovirus exposure and HLA in healthy donors. The PCR used 60 Vbeta and 13 Jbeta primers. The repertoire was sequenced with immunoSEQ multiplex PCR; TCRdb's copy has only in-frame clones and lacks some. The sample gives about 47,000 clones, about 70% of which show up once; roughly 6.3% is in the top ten. The sample taken for sequencing was PBMCs. The source is a man aged 25-45 years in good health and CMV-seronegative.

The V call is TRBV30, the J call TRBJ2-1; D may be TRBD2 (6 bases). CDR1 GTSNPN and CDR2 SVGIG come from the germline V gene (reference sequence). Trimming stripped 2 bases from V and 3 bases from J, with 11 bases between. The CDR3 extends over 14 amino acids. CDR3: CAWSPGTHYNEQFF. CDR3 sequence (DNA): TGTGCCTGGAGTCCCGGGACTCACTACAATGAGCAGTTCTTC.

The CDR3 sequence is CASSLIGTSGNNSYNEQFF. CDR3 DNA sequence: TGTGCCAGCAGCCTAATAGGGACTAGCGGGAATAACTCCTACAATGAGCAGTTCTTC. The V and J genes are TRBV7-8 and TRBJ2-1; TRBD2 aligns across 13 bases. The junction had 10 bases not matched to a gene; V was cut back by 5 bases and J by 0 bases. The germline gives CDR1 SGHVS, CDR2 FQNEAQ. This CDR3 contains 19 residues.

The chain employs TRBV6-1 and TRBJ2-2, with unresolved D. The V end was cut by 6 bases, the J end by 7 bases, with 9 bases between. CDR1 is MNHNS, CDR2 SASEGT, per germline. There are 12 residues in the CDR3. CDR3: CASSSVLGELFF. The CDR3 nucleotides read TGTGCCAGCAGCTCTGTCCTCGGGGAGCTGTTTTTT.

This clone has just a few counts. The chain carries TRBV6-5 and TRBJ1-2, with D tentatively TRBD1 (6 bases). The CDR3 loop spans 14 amino acids. V lost 2 bases and J 3 bases, leaving 10 bases between the germline ends. Germline V lookup: CDR1 MNHEY, CDR2 SVGAGI. Written as DNA, the CDR3 is TGTGCCAGCAGTTACGGGGGCCCAGACTATGGCTACACCTTC. Amino acid sequence: CASSYGGPDYGYTF.

The rearrangement joins TRBV15 to TRBJ2-5; D is perhaps TRBD1 (6 bases). The J call is uncertain, as TRBJ2-7 better fits the DNA end. Germline V CDR1 and CDR2: LNHNV, YYDKDF (reference sequence). This CDR3 has 15 amino acids. CDR3 nucleotide sequence: TGTGCCACCAGCTTACGTCTACAGGGTATCGACGAGCAGTACTTC. Amino acid sequence: CATSLRLQGIDEQYF.

The chain recombines TRBV7-8 with TRBJ2-7; maybe TRBD1 (5 bases). V lost 1 base to trimming and J lost 3 bases, with 10 bases between them. Germline V gives CDR1 SGHVS, CDR2 FQNEAQ. This CDR3 has 14 amino acids. The CDR3 DNA follows: TGTGCCAGCAGCTTAGAGGTCCAGGGCTACGAGCAGTACTTC. This codes for CASSLEVQGYEQYF.

This clone was recorded a few times. The CDR3 here is CASSSRDILGRDEKLFF. CDR3 DNA: TGCGCCAGCAGCTCTAGGGACATCCTCGGTCGCGATGAAAAACTGTTTTTT. This chain uses TRBV5-1 with TRBJ1-4; perhaps TRBD1 as D (6 bases). The germline V gene has CDR1 SGHRS and CDR2 YFSETQ. The CDR3 is 17 amino acids. V was cut by 3 bases and J by 6 bases, with 21 bases left in between.

The chain employs TRBV4-1 and TRBJ2-7, with a weak D call TRBD2 (5 bases). In germline, CDR1 is MGHRA, CDR2 YSYEKL. The CDR3 spans 16 residues. V shed 4 bases and J shed 3 bases, with 19 bases lying between them. The CDR3 DNA sequence: TGCGCCAGCAGCCCGACACCGGACGGTGGAGGCTACGAGCAGTACTTC. Amino acid sequence: CASSPTPDGGGYEQYF.

J is TRBJ2-5 and V is TRBV6-1, with D unclear. This CDR3 spans 13 amino acids. V shed 1 base and J shed 11 bases, with 14 bases lying between them. CDR1 MNHNS and CDR2 SASEGT come from the germline V gene. The CDR3 DNA reads TGTGCCAGCAGTGAAGGGCCGGCATCGGAGCAGTACTTC. Translated, it gives CASSEGPASEQYF.

The chain links TRBV7-9 to TRBJ2-7; TRBD1 aligns across 11 bases. Germline V CDR1 and CDR2: SEHNR, FQNEAQ (reference sequence). The CDR3 consists of 14 residues. The V segment lost 3 bases and the J segment 7 bases; nucleotides outside the gene matches: 5. This CDR3 reads CASSLGTGGWEQYF. In nucleotides, the CDR3 is TGTGCCAGCAGCTTGGGGACAGGGGGTTGGGAGCAGTACTTC.

As for this clone: The same CDR3 also results from other DNA sequences found in this sample. The chain is built from TRBV19 and TRBJ2-2, with TRBD2 as a possible D gene (6 bases). Looked up from germline, CDR1 is LNHDA and CDR2 is SQIVND (reference sequence). The CDR3 runs to 18 residues. The V gene lost 4 bases and the J gene lost 6 bases, with 24 bases spanning the gap. Here the CDR3 reads CASSTATGGTWGAGELFF. The CDR3 DNA follows: TGTGCCAGTAGTACCGCTACAGGCGGGACCTGGGGCGCCGGGGAGCTGTTTTTT.

The rearrangement joins TRBV2 to TRBJ2-7; a weak D match, TRBD2 (6 bases). In germline, CDR1 is SNHLY, CDR2 FYNNEI. The CDR3 spans 13 residues. V lost 7 bases and J lost 0, with 10 bases in between. CDR3 nucleotides: TGTGCCAGCAATGCGGGACCCTCCTACGAGCAGTACTTC. Protein product: CASNAGPSYEQYF.

V gene TRBV19 combines with J gene TRBJ2-7; 9 bases line up with TRBD2. V trimming: 9 bases; J trimming: 6 bases; junction bases outside the gene matches: 15. The CDR3 consists of 15 residues. Germline assignment: CDR1 LNHDA and CDR2 SQIVND (reference sequence). CDR3 in amino acids: CASEAGGGRGGEQYF. CDR3 in DNA: TGTGCCAGCGAAGCTGGAGGCGGGAGGGGGGGCGAGCAGTACTTC.

The gene calls are TRBV7-2 and TRBJ1-2; D is unclear. Trimming took off 1 base at V and 6 bases at J, with 9 bases between the two ends. In germline, CDR1 is SGHTA, CDR2 FQGNSA. The CDR3 loop spans 13 amino acids. The CDR3 sequence is CASSLGRADGYTF. The CDR3, as DNA: TGTGCCAGCAGCTTAGGCCGAGCTGATGGCTACACCTTC.

The chain links TRBV6-6 to TRBJ2-1; 11 bases line up with TRBD2. Trimming cost V 5 bases and J 10 bases; bases outside gene matches: 7. This CDR3 region has 14 residues. Germline loops: CDR1 MNHNY, CDR2 SVGAGI (reference sequence). CDR3 in amino acids: CASSTGTSGPEQFF. The CDR3 DNA reads TGTGCCAGCAGTACGGGGACTAGCGGTCCCGAGCAGTTCTTC.

The table lists this clone with a few counts. This chain links TRBV29-1 with TRBJ1-1, with D uncertain. V lost 4 bases to trimming and J lost 4 bases, with 13 bases between them. The CDR3 has 13 residues. The germline gives CDR1 SQVTM, CDR2 ANQGSEA. Here the CDR3 reads CSVVFLGGTEAFF. The CDR3 nucleotides are TGCAGCGTTGTTTTTCTGGGAGGCACTGAAGCTTTCTTT.

This chain joins TRBV7-2 and TRBJ2-2; maybe TRBD2 (5 bases). This CDR3 contains 14 residues. Germline loops: CDR1 SGHTA, CDR2 FQGNSA. V dropped 2 bases and J dropped 4 bases, with 8 bases sitting between them. The CDR3 bases are TGTGCCAGCAGCTTATTCGGGATCACCGGGGAGCTGTTTTTT. Protein: CASSLFGITGELFF.

The chain recombines TRBV7-9 with TRBJ2-1, with 8 bases identical to TRBD2. Trimming removed 1 base from V and 7 bases from J; junction bases left unmatched: 9. From germline, CDR1 is SEHNR and CDR2 FQNEAQ (reference sequence). This CDR3 spans 16 amino acids. The CDR3 protein is CASSLGGAGVRNEQFF. CDR3 coding DNA: TGTGCCAGCAGCTTAGGAGGAGCGGGAGTAAGGAATGAGCAGTTCTTC.

The gene calls are TRBV25-1 and TRBJ2-3, with 9 bases fitting TRBD1. V dropped 3 bases and J dropped 4; count of bases not matched to a gene: 5. Germline V lookup: CDR1 MGHDK, CDR2 SYGVNS. The CDR3 is made up of 15 amino acids. The CDR3 here is CASSDGTGSPDTQYF. CDR3 coding DNA: TGTGCCAGCAGTGATGGGACAGGGTCCCCAGATACGCAGTATTTT.

V gene TRBV29-1 combines with J gene TRBJ2-7, with TRBD1 identical over 10 bases. Looked up from germline, CDR1 is SQVTM and CDR2 is ANQGSEA. This CDR3 has 14 residues. The ends lost 4 bases at V and 1 base at J; junction bases unmatched: 4. CDR3 amino acids: CSVGGTGVSYEQYF. The CDR3 DNA reads TGCAGCGTTGGTGGGACAGGGGTTTCCTACGAGCAGTACTTC.

The rearrangement joins TRBV19 to TRBJ2-7; 8 nucleotides match TRBD1. The CDR3 is 14 amino acids. From germline, CDR1 is LNHDA and CDR2 SQIVND (reference sequence). V lost 5 bases to trimming and J lost 1 base; unmatched junction nucleotides: 4. In DNA, the CDR3 is TGTGCCAGTAGTGTGGGACAGGTTTCCTACGAGCAGTACTTC. Its protein is CASSVGQVSYEQYF.